These 17 T cell receptor beta chains came from one sample sequenced in a study of cytomegalovirus exposure and HLA in healthy donors (dated by TCRdb to about 2017). The library relied on the immunoSEQ multiplex PCR assay. For the multiplex PCR, a mixture combining 60 forward primers for TCR Vbeta segments and 13 reverse primers for TCR Jbeta segments was used. In its TCRdb copy, this immuneACCESS table keeps in-frame sequences only and misses some clones. Where compared with another copy, unresolved V genes explain less than half of these, and the others have no known cause. The sample table records around 140,000 clones; approximately 8.9% of these occur just once. The ten largest clones add up to about 6.7% of the sample. The sample was PBMCs. The receptors derive from a woman aged 40 to 49 in good health and CMV-seropositive.

This sequence joins TRBV5-6 and TRBJ2-5; possibly TRBD1 for D (6 bases). The CDR3 length is 13 residues. V was pared by 0 bases and J by 7 bases, with 10 bases between. CDR1 SGHDT and CDR2 YYEEEE come from the germline V gene. Here the CDR3 reads CASSLVVGGTQYF. CDR3 sequence (DNA): TGTGCCAGCAGCTTGGTGGTAGGGGGGACCCAGTACTTC.

This rearrangement joins TRBV5-1 to TRBJ2-7; 9 bases fit TRBD2. V shed 5 bases, J shed 0 bases, and the junction held 3 bases outside the gene matches. Per germline, CDR1 SGHRS and CDR2 YFSETQ. This CDR3 region has 14 residues. Here the CDR3 DNA reads TGCGCCAGCAGGGAGCGGGGGGCCTCCTACGAGCAGTACTTC. Translation gives CASRERGASYEQYF.

The rearrangement links TRBV5-6 to TRBJ2-1; weak D call: TRBD2 (6 bases). This CDR3 is 14 amino acids long. Trimming removed 2 bases at V and 9 bases at J, with 15 bases between. CDR1 and CDR2 (germline): SGHDT, YYEEEE. The DNA for the CDR3 is TGTGCCAGCAGCTTTATCGGGGGTAAAAGTGAGCAGTTCTTC. It yields the protein CASSFIGGKSEQFF.

The chain has TRBV7-9 and TRBJ2-1, with TRBD1 matching over 9 bases. Germline V CDR1 and CDR2: SEHNR, FQNEAQ (reference sequence). The CDR3 runs to 15 residues. With 5 bases clipped from V and 8 bases from J, the junction kept 10 bases outside the gene matches. The CDR3 bases are TGTGCCAGCAGCCCGCAACAGGGGGCTGACGATGAGCAGTTCTTC. Residues: CASSPQQGADDEQFF.

There are a few counts of this clone. The V call is TRBV5-1, the J call TRBJ1-4; 8 bases map to TRBD1. This CDR3 has 16 residues. V gave up 4 bases and J gave up 8 bases; unmatched junction bases: 13. Germline CDR1 and CDR2: SGHRS and YFSETQ. This chain's CDR3 is CASSPYGQGLEEKLFF. Written as DNA, the CDR3 is TGCGCCAGCAGCCCATACGGACAGGGACTGGAGGAAAAACTGTTTTTT.

This clone occurred a few times. V is TRBV2 and J is TRBJ1-4; 9 bases map to TRBD1. J gave up 6 bases and V 6 bases, and 8 bases lay outside the gene matches. Per germline, CDR1 SNHLY and CDR2 FYNNEI. The CDR3 is 15 amino acids. CDR3 in DNA: TGTGCCAGCAGGGAACAGGGGGCCGCGGATGAAAAACTGTTTTTT. Translated, it gives CASREQGAADEKLFF.

The chain is built from TRBV4-1 and TRBJ1-5; D may be TRBD1 (5 bases). Trimming cost V 0 bases and J 4 bases, with 13 bases left between them. CDR1 MGHRA and CDR2 YSYEKL come from the germline V gene. The CDR3 loop spans 16 amino acids. In nucleotides, the CDR3 is TGCGCCAGCAGCCAAGAAGGCAGGGCGGAGAATCAGCCCCAGCATTTT. Translating it yields CASSQEGRAENQPQHF.

This chain uses TRBV5-1 with TRBJ2-3; 12 nucleotides line up with TRBD2. The V and J ends lost 4 bases and 4 bases, in that order; junction bases with no gene match: 10. The germline V gene encodes CDR1 SGHRS and CDR2 YFSETQ. The CDR3 totals 17 residues. In DNA form, the CDR3 reads TGCGCCAGCAGCCTTCCTCGGACTAGCGGGGAGGCAGATACGCAGTATTTT. This codes for CASSLPRTSGEADTQYF.

The J gene is TRBJ1-2, the V gene TRBV5-8; 7 nucleotides align to TRBD1. V was pared by 4 bases and J by 0 bases, with 6 bases of the junction left unmatched. CDR1 and CDR2 (germline): SGHTS, YDEGEE. This CDR3 has 15 amino acids. CDR3: CASSAGQPTNYGYTF. The CDR3, as DNA: TGTGCCAGCAGCGCGGGACAGCCGACTAACTATGGCTACACCTTC.

This clone was detected a few times. The rearrangement joins TRBV5-1 to TRBJ1-1; 7 nucleotides agree with TRBD1. The CDR3 is 14 amino acids. Germline assignment: CDR1 SGHRS and CDR2 YFSETQ. After removal of 4 bases from V and 1 base from J, the junction contained 4 bases not matched to a gene. The CDR3: CASSETGTNTEAFF. Here the CDR3 DNA reads TGCGCCAGCAGCGAGACAGGGACGAACACTGAAGCTTTCTTT.

The rearrangement joins TRBV5-4 to TRBJ2-5, with TRBD2 matching over 10 bases. CDR1 is SGHNT, CDR2 YYREEE, per germline (reference sequence). V gave up 1 base and J gave up 4 bases; unmatched junction bases: 10. The CDR3 length is 17 residues. The CDR3 region has the DNA TGTGCCAGCAGCTTGTACGGGCAGCGGGGGGGCACAGAGACCCAGTACTTC. Amino acid sequence: CASSLYGQRGGTETQYF.

The J gene is TRBJ1-1, the V gene TRBV19; D ambiguous. V was shortened by 4 bases and J by 5 bases, with 14 bases between the two germline ends. This CDR3 contains 14 residues. Germline values: CDR1 LNHDA, CDR2 SQIVND (reference sequence). The CDR3 protein is CASSKAALETEAFF. DNA for the CDR3: TGTGCCAGTAGTAAGGCAGCGTTGGAGACTGAAGCTTTCTTT.

This clone was found a few times. The same CDR3 also results from other DNA sequences found in this sample. This chain links TRBV10-2 with TRBJ1-2; D possibly corresponds to TRBD1 (5 bases). V lost 8 bases and J 6 bases, leaving 13 bases between the germline ends. The germline gives CDR1 WSHSY, CDR2 SAAADI. The CDR3 contains 12 residues. The CDR3 DNA sequence: TGCGCCAGCTGGATTGCGGGGGATGGCTACACCTTC. Translated, it gives CASWIAGDGYTF.

The chain employs TRBV28 and TRBJ1-2, with a tentative D call TRBD1 (6 bases). In germline, CDR1 is MDHEN, CDR2 SYDVKM. V was shortened by 4 bases and J by 3 bases, with 6 bases between the two germline ends. The CDR3 runs to 12 residues. CDR3 region: CASSWTDYGYTF. The CDR3 DNA reads as TGTGCCAGCAGTTGGACAGACTATGGCTACACCTTC.

This clone was seen a few times. The junction departs from germline at one end; a sequencing error may be responsible. This rearrangement joins TRBV2 to TRBJ2-3; 14 bases are a match to TRBD2. This CDR3 has 15 amino acids. Germline CDR1 is SNHLY and CDR2 is FYNNEI. This chain's CDR3 is CASRRLAGGQDKQYF. The CDR3 nucleotides are TGTGCCAGCAGAAGACTAGCGGGGGGGCAGGATAAGCAGTATTTT. The full variable domain, its missing parts supplied by reference TRBV2 and TRBJ2-3, is EPEVTQTPSHQVTQMGQEVILRCVPISNHLYFYWYRQILGQKVEFLVSFYNNEISEKSEIFDDQFSVERPDGSNFTLKIRSTKLEDSAMYFCASRRLAGGQDKQYFGPGTRLTVL.

This chain joins TRBV2 and TRBJ2-5; TRBD2 matches 12 bases. Germline-derived CDR1 and CDR2 are SNHLY and FYNNEI. The V gene end was trimmed by 6 bases and the J gene end by 1 base; junction bases not matched to a gene: 6. The CDR3 extends over 16 amino acids. CDR3 region: CASRELAGGVQETQYF. CDR3 DNA sequence: TGTGCCAGCAGGGAACTAGCGGGGGGAGTCCAAGAGACCCAGTACTTC.

This clone was seen a few times. The rearrangement links TRBV7-2 to TRBJ1-6, with D hard to call. Per germline, CDR1 SGHTA and CDR2 FQGNSA. The CDR3 extends over 13 amino acids. V lost 1 base, J lost 10 bases, and 8 bases lay in between. The CDR3 sequence: CASSLGARSPLHF. The CDR3 bases are TGTGCCAGCAGCTTAGGGGCCAGGTCACCCCTCCACTTT.